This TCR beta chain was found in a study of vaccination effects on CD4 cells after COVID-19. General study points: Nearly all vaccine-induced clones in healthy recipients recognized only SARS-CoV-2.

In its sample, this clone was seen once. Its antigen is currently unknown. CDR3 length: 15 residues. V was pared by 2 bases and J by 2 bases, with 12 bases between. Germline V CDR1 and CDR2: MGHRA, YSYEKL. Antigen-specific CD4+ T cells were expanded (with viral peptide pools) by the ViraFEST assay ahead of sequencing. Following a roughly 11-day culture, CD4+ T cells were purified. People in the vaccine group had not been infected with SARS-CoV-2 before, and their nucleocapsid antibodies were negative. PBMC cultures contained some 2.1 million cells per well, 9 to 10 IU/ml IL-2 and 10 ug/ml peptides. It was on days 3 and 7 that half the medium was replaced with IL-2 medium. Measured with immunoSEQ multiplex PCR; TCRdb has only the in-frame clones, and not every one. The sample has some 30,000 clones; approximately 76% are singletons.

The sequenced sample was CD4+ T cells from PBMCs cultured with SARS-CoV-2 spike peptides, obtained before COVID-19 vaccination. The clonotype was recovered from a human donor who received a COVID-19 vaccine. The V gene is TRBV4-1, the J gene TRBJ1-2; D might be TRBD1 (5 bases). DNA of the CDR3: TGCGCCAGCAGCCAACCCCCGAAGGGGAACTATGGCTACACCTTC. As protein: CASSQPPKGNYGYTF.